A single sample is the source of the 5 T cell receptor beta chains below, sequenced in a study of cytomegalovirus exposure and HLA in healthy donors (dated by TCRdb to 2015 to 2018). Library preparation was by the immunoSEQ multiplex PCR assay. Here the immuneACCESS table is served through TCRdb, limited to in-frame sequences with V and J called. Missing clones are a known gap in these copies; in checked studies unresolved V genes cover under half, and the rest lacks a known reason. In all, the sample holds roughly 70,000 clones, and 80% to 90% of those were seen once. Together, the top ten hold approximately 4.2% of the sample. Sequenced sample: PBMCs. These receptors were collected from a woman aged 18-29 years in good health and CMV-seropositive.

This rearrangement joins TRBV19 to TRBJ1-2, with a weak D call TRBD1 (6 bases). V was pared by 9 bases and J by 4 bases, with 9 bases between. Germline lookup yields CDR1 LNHDA and CDR2 SQIVND (reference sequence). The CDR3 spans 11 residues. In nucleotides, the CDR3 is TGTGCCAGCGGACAGTTCTATGGCTACACCTTC. Translating gives CASGQFYGYTF.

The chain couples TRBV7-2 to TRBJ2-1; 13 bases match TRBD2. Germline V gives CDR1 SGHTA, CDR2 FQGNSA. With V trimmed by 2 bases and J by 7 bases, 11 bases remained unmatched. CDR3 length equals 18 residues. The chain's CDR3 is CASSLLALLAGGDNEQFF. The DNA for the CDR3 is TGTGCCAGCAGCTTATTGGCACTACTAGCGGGGGGGGATAATGAGCAGTTCTTC.

The CDR3 coding sequence is TGTGCCAGCAGTTTAATGGGCTTGAGCTCCTACAATGAGCAGTTCTTC. Its translation: CASSLMGLSSYNEQFF. The V call is TRBV28, the J call TRBJ2-1; D gene ambiguous. CDR3 length equals 16 residues. Germline CDR1 and CDR2: MDHEN and SYDVKM. Trimming removed 2 bases from V and 0 bases from J, with 11 bases in between.

J is TRBJ2-1 and V is TRBV11-2; maybe TRBD1 (5 bases). Trimming took off 5 bases at V and 5 bases at J, with 13 bases between the two ends. Looked up from germline, CDR1 is SGHAT and CDR2 is FQNNGV. The CDR3 length is 14 residues. CDR3 in amino acids: CASSPSQANNEQFF. As DNA, the CDR3 is TGTGCCAGCAGCCCGTCACAGGCTAACAATGAGCAGTTCTTC.

The CDR3 here is CASSLVGQSNEKLFF. DNA of the CDR3: TGCGCCAGCAGCTTGGTTGGACAGAGTAATGAAAAACTGTTTTTT. The chain links TRBV5-1 to TRBJ1-4, with D possibly TRBD1 on 6 matching bases. CDR3 length equals 15 residues. V lost 0 bases to trimming and J lost 4 bases, with 10 bases between them. Germline CDR1 reads SGHRS; CDR2 reads YFSETQ.